Listed here are 10 T cell receptor beta chains from one sample, sequenced in a study of blood T cell repertoires in COVID-19. TCRdb's table, derived via immunoSEQ multiplex PCR, lists solely in-frame clones and lacks some. In the table there are 150,000 to 200,000 clones, under 95% of which are singletons. The sample consisted of peripheral blood. The source is a man aged 18-30 years with acute or convalescent COVID-19.

This sequence joins TRBV6-5 and TRBJ1-1, with D perhaps matching TRBD1 (6 bases). With 6 bases removed from V and 6 bases from J, the gap between germline ends came to 14 bases. The CDR3 is made up of 13 amino acids. Germline loops: CDR1 MNHEY, CDR2 SVGAGI. The CDR3 region is CASSQIRGAEAFF. The CDR3 DNA reads TGTGCCAGCAGCCAAATCAGGGGAGCTGAAGCTTTCTTT.

This rearrangement joins TRBV3-1 (or the pseudogene TRBV3-2) to TRBJ2-1; TRBD2 matches 14 bases. Looked up from germline, CDR1 is LGHDT and CDR2 is YNNKEL (reference sequence). The CDR3 is made up of 18 amino acids. Trimming removed 4 bases from V and 1 base from J; junction bases left unmatched: 6. The CDR3 DNA follows: TGTGCCAGCAGCCGGACTAGCGGGGGGACCTTATCCTACAATGAGCAGTTCTTC. It translates to CASSRTSGGTLSYNEQFF.

The genes are TRBV11-2 and TRBJ1-2; TRBD1 aligns across 8 bases. The V gene's germline CDR1 is SGHAT and CDR2 FQNNGV. CDR3 size: 17 residues. V lost 0 bases, J lost 5 bases, and 11 bases stayed unmatched. In DNA form, the CDR3 reads TGTGCCAGCAGCTTAGATCCCGGGACAGGCCACCTTTATGGCTACACCTTC. As protein: CASSLDPGTGHLYGYTF.

The chain employs TRBV7-2 and TRBJ2-3, with D possibly being TRBD1 (6 bases). V gave up 5 bases and J gave up 2 bases, with 20 bases separating them. In germline, CDR1 is SGHTA, CDR2 FQGNSA. The CDR3 is 17 amino acids. The DNA of the CDR3 is TGTGCCAGCAGCCGCTGGGACGTTGGGGGCTTCACAGATACGCAGTATTTT. As protein: CASSRWDVGGFTDTQYF.

V usage is TRBV24-1 and J usage is TRBJ2-3, with 8 bases fitting TRBD2. The CDR3 consists of 15 residues. After removal of 5 bases from V and 0 bases from J, the junction contained 3 bases not matched to a gene. CDR1 is KGHDR and CDR2 is SFDVKD in the germline V gene. The CDR3 DNA reads TGTGCCACCAGTGTGGCTAGCGGGAGCACAGATACGCAGTATTTT. Its protein product is CATSVASGSTDTQYF.

The chain is built from TRBV11-2 and TRBJ2-7; no definite D call. Germline V CDR1 and CDR2: SGHAT, FQNNGV. The V end was cut by 2 bases, the J end by 1 base, with 6 bases between. CDR3 length equals 13 residues. CDR3 in DNA: TGTGCCAGCAGCTTACCCCAGTCCTACGAGCAGTACTTC. Residues: CASSLPQSYEQYF.

V gene TRBV14 combines with J gene TRBJ2-3; TRBD2 might be the D (6 bases). Germline V gene sequence: CDR1 SGHDN, CDR2 FVKESK. Trimming removed 4 bases from V and 2 bases from J, with 16 bases in between. The CDR3 loop spans 16 amino acids. The CDR3 DNA follows: TGTGCCAGCAGCCTCGCGGGACGCCTTAACACAGATACGCAGTATTTT. Translated, it gives CASSLAGRLNTDTQYF.

Regarding this clone: The sample carries other DNA sequences with the same CDR3. The J gene is TRBJ2-1, the V gene TRBV28, with a weak D call TRBD2 (6 bases). In germline, CDR1 is MDHEN, CDR2 SYDVKM. V dropped 2 bases and J dropped 2 bases, with 10 bases sitting between them. The CDR3 loop spans 15 amino acids. The CDR3 region is CASSLGTGAYNEQFF. In DNA, the CDR3 is TGTGCCAGCAGTTTAGGTACGGGAGCCTACAATGAGCAGTTCTTC.

The V call is TRBV24-1, the J call TRBJ2-5; TRBD1 is a possible D gene (5 bases). CDR1 is KGHDR and CDR2 is SFDVKD in the germline V gene. The length of the CDR3 is 14 residues. V lost 4 bases and J 4 bases, leaving 12 bases between the germline ends. The CDR3, as DNA: TGTGCCACCAGTGACATAGGGGTGGGAGAGACCCAGTACTTC. Amino acid sequence: CATSDIGVGETQYF.

The CDR3 nucleotides read TGTGCCAGCAGTTACTCCGGACAGGGGCGGACTGAAGCTTTCTTT. This encodes CASSYSGQGRTEAFF. The chain has TRBV6-6 and TRBJ1-1, with TRBD1 matching 9 bases. Per germline, CDR1 MNHNY and CDR2 SVGAGI (reference sequence). This CDR3 is 15 amino acids long. V shed 0 bases and J 5 bases; nucleotides not matched to a gene: 4.